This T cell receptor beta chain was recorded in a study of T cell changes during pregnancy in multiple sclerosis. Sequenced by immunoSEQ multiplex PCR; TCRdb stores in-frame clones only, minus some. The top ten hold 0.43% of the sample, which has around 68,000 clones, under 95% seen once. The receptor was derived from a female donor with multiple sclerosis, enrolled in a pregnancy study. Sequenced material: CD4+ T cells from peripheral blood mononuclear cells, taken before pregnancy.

The CDR3, as DNA: TGTGCCAGCAGGTACCGGCAGGGGACAGGGAGGGGGGATCCTGAAGCTTTCTTT. Translation: CASRYRQGTGRGDPEAFF. This chain connects TRBV7-2 to TRBJ1-1, with TRBD1 matching 9 bases. The V and J ends lost 6 bases and 6 bases, in that order; junction bases with no gene match: 20. Per the germline V gene, CDR1 is SGHTA and CDR2 is FQGNSA. The CDR3 is 18 amino acids.